A single T cell receptor beta chain is shown here with its context. Its specificity is not known. The sample belongs to a study of T cell responses to AZD1222 COVID-19 vaccine. For the study at large: Pooling was applied to second doses at about 4 or about 12 weeks.

Study results and caveats: White British ancestry dominated among donors, who included more females, and clonal diversity was possibly underestimated. Regions left unmutated in variants are reportedly the target of nearly half of spike-specific TCRs. Baseline serostatus was positive in only five to seven AZD1222 recipients.

Sequencing was performed with immunoSEQ multiplex PCR; in TCRdb, only in-frame clones are kept and a portion is missing. The sample holds some 170,000 clones; 85% to 90% are singletons and the top ten take approximately 1.6%. The germline V gene has CDR1 GTSNPN and CDR2 SVGIG (reference sequence). V lost 0 bases, J lost 5 bases, and 7 bases lay in between. CDR3 length: 12 residues. The sample in question was peripheral blood, obtained on day 0 of AZD1222 vaccination. The chain joins TRBV30 to TRBJ1-2, with unresolved D. This sequence was found in an adult in good health. CDR3 sequence: CAWSVQPYGYTF. CDR3 in DNA: TGTGCCTGGAGTGTACAGCCTTATGGCTACACCTTC.